Here is one T cell receptor (beta chain) with its context. This entry belongs to a study of beta chain features in type 1 diabetes. Naive, central memory, regulatory and stem cell-like memory cells within the CD4+ compartment were sorted using CD45RO/CCR7/CD25/CD127/CD95/CD27. Every isolated RNA sample was fully reverse transcribed, so sequencing captured expressed TCRB transcripts. TCRdb keeps only in-frame clones here, not all; method: immunoSEQ multiplex PCR. The data hold about 370,000 clones, with approximately 16% observed a single time. Looked up from germline, CDR1 is MRHNA and CDR2 is SNTAGT. This CDR3 contains 11 residues. Trimming shortened V by 2 bases and J by 5 bases, and 3 bases separated the two germline ends.

This sequence joins TRBV6-4 and TRBJ1-2, with D hard to call. The sample taken for sequencing was naive CD4+ T cells from blood. The receptor's source is a woman in her late teens or twenties in good health. CDR3 nucleotide sequence: TGTGCCAGCAGTGACGCGTATGGCTACACCTTC. As protein: CASSDAYGYTF.